The clone carrying this T cell receptor (beta chain) showed up just once. The record originates from a study of blood T cell repertoires in COVID-19. Study context: PBMCs, B-cell-depleted T cells, or T cells provided the cDNA or gDNA that made up the material.

This CDR3 comprises 15 residues. Germline trimming cut 5 bases from V and 4 bases from J; bases unmatched to any gene: 8. Per the germline V gene, CDR1 is MGHDK and CDR2 is SYGVNS. Data came from immunoSEQ multiplex PCR; TCRdb stores just in-frame clones and leaves some out. The sample has roughly 250,000 clones; more than 85% are singletons. Enrolment of Seattle patients took place during active infection, and they were followed longitudinally. The sequencing input was peripheral blood. The TCR comes from a person between 18 and 35 years old with COVID-19, enrolled during active disease. The chain employs TRBV25-1 and TRBJ2-7; 10 positions match TRBD2. CDR3 loop: CASSPPSGRMYEQYF. For the CDR3, the DNA is TGTGCCAGCAGTCCCCCTAGCGGGAGAATGTACGAGCAGTACTTC.